The 30 T cell receptor beta chains presented below share a single source sample, sequenced in a study of blood T cell repertoires in COVID-19. Clones were read by immunoSEQ multiplex PCR, and TCRdb kept only the in-frame ones, dropping some. Here the sample spans approximately 90,000 clones, about 88% being singletons. The specimen was peripheral blood. These receptor sequences come from an elderly woman with acute or convalescent COVID-19.

V gene TRBV7-9 combines with J gene TRBJ2-1; D uncertain. The CDR3 totals 14 residues. In germline, CDR1 is SEHNR, CDR2 FQNEAQ (reference sequence). V dropped 5 bases and J dropped 3 bases, with 11 bases sitting between them. CDR3 region: CASSPETFYNEQFF. The CDR3 DNA follows: TGTGCCAGCAGCCCAGAGACATTCTACAATGAGCAGTTCTTC.

V is TRBV28 and J is TRBJ1-2, with D maybe TRBD1 (6 bases). Trimming stripped 6 bases from V and 4 bases from J, with 15 bases between. Per germline, CDR1 MDHEN and CDR2 SYDVKM. The CDR3 covers 14 residues. The CDR3 DNA is TGTGCCAGCAGATTCACAGGGTCTTTCTATGGCTACACCTTC. Its protein product is CASRFTGSFYGYTF.

The chain uses TRBV28 and TRBJ1-4; 7 bases fit TRBD1. Germline CDR1 MDHEN, CDR2 SYDVKM. V trimming: 6 bases; J trimming: 5 bases; junction bases outside the gene matches: 6. This CDR3 spans 14 amino acids. The CDR3 spells CASSGGQKNEKLFF. CDR3 bases: TGTGCCAGCAGCGGGGGACAGAAAAATGAAAAACTGTTTTTT.

The gene calls are TRBV7-3 and TRBJ1-2; 11 positions agree with TRBD1. In germline, CDR1 is SGHTA, CDR2 FQGTGA. This CDR3 has 15 residues. V gave up 5 bases and J gave up 3 bases; unmatched junction bases: 5. CDR3 nucleotide sequence: TGTGCCAGCAGCCCAGGACAGGGGGCACACTATGGCTACACCTTC. Its translation: CASSPGQGAHYGYTF.

This sequence joins TRBV9 and TRBJ2-2, with 14 bases identical to TRBD2. There are 18 residues in the CDR3. Germline CDR1 is SGDLS and CDR2 is YYNGEE. Trimming cost V 4 bases and J 1 base; bases outside gene matches: 6. CDR3 sequence reads: CASSMRGTSGGNTGELFF. The CDR3 nucleotides are TGTGCCAGCAGCATGAGAGGGACTAGCGGGGGGAACACCGGGGAGCTGTTTTTT.

The V gene is TRBV11-2, the J gene TRBJ2-5, with D perhaps matching TRBD2 (6 bases). The germline CDR1 and CDR2 sequences are SGHAT and FQNNGV. The V end was cut by 1 base, the J end by 2 bases, with 11 bases between. This CDR3 is 15 amino acids long. The CDR3 region has the DNA TGTGCCAGCAGCTTAGCAGGGACTTTTCAAGAGACCCAGTACTTC. Protein sequence: CASSLAGTFQETQYF.

J is TRBJ1-1 and V is TRBV19, with 7 bases lining up with TRBD1. Trimming removed 0 bases from V and 5 bases from J; junction bases left unmatched: 9. Germline V gene sequence: CDR1 LNHDA, CDR2 SQIVND (reference sequence). This CDR3 has 16 residues. The CDR3 loop is CASSIDPQGELTEAFF. CDR3 coding DNA: TGTGCCAGTAGTATAGATCCCCAGGGGGAGTTAACTGAAGCTTTCTTT.

This clone was observed a single time. J is TRBJ1-1 and V is TRBV28; D is perhaps TRBD1 (5 bases). V was clipped by 7 bases and J by 4 bases, with 13 bases between them. CDR3 length: 13 residues. Germline CDR1 is MDHEN and CDR2 is SYDVKM. CDR3 sequence (DNA): TGTGCCAGCAAGACGTCGGGGGGCACTGAAGCTTTCTTT. This encodes CASKTSGGTEAFF.

The chain joins TRBV5-4 to TRBJ2-1, with TRBD2 matching over 13 bases. The CDR3 length is 16 residues. The germline CDR1 and CDR2 sequences are SGHNT and YYREEE (reference sequence). V trimming: 2 bases; J trimming: 6 bases; junction bases outside the gene matches: 5. CDR3 sequence: CASSFGLAGAFNEQFF. For the CDR3, the DNA is TGTGCCAGCAGCTTCGGACTAGCGGGGGCCTTCAATGAGCAGTTCTTC.

The chain carries TRBV6-6 and TRBJ2-7, with TRBD2 matching over 10 bases. CDR1 and CDR2 (germline): MNHNY, SVGAGI (reference sequence). Losses at the gene ends were 6 bases for V and 2 bases for J; bases not matched to a gene: 7. The length of the CDR3 is 15 residues. CDR3 sequence: CASRNLAGEAYEQYF. CDR3 sequence (DNA): TGTGCCAGCAGAAACCTAGCGGGGGAGGCCTACGAGCAGTACTTC.

The chain recombines TRBV5-1 with TRBJ2-7; 7 bases agree with TRBD1. V was clipped by 0 bases and J by 3 bases; unmatched bases: 3. This CDR3 region has 14 residues. Per the germline V gene, CDR1 is SGHRS and CDR2 is YFSETQ. CDR3 nucleotide sequence: TGCGCCAGCAGCTTGGGACAGGGTATCTACGAGCAGTACTTC. This sequence encodes CASSLGQGIYEQYF. The full variable domain, in which reference TRBV5-1 and TRBJ2-7 provide the parts outside the CDR3, is KAGVTQTPRYLIKTRGQQVTLSCSPISGHRSVSWYQQTPGQGLQFLFEYFSETQRNKGNFPGRFSGRQFSNSRSEMNVSTLELGDSALYLCASSLGQGIYEQYFGPGTRLTVT.

The chain couples TRBV5-1 to TRBJ2-1; 9 nucleotides agree with TRBD2. J lost 0 bases, V lost 2 bases, and 6 bases had no gene match. Germline-derived CDR1 and CDR2 are SGHRS and YFSETQ. The CDR3 contains 17 residues. The CDR3 DNA sequence: TGCGCCAGCAGCTTCCGCGGGGGGGCGAGCTCCTACAATGAGCAGTTCTTC. It encodes CASSFRGGASSYNEQFF.

In its sample, this clone was seen once. This rearrangement joins TRBV7-3 to TRBJ1-1, with TRBD1 as a possible D gene (5 bases). The V gene's germline CDR1 is SGHTA and CDR2 FQGTGA. This CDR3 has 14 residues. Trimming shortened V by 6 bases and J by 7 bases, and 18 bases separated the two germline ends. The CDR3 here is CASRPNRGSDEAFF. CDR3 in DNA: TGTGCCAGCAGACCGAACCGGGGGTCGGATGAAGCTTTCTTT.

J is TRBJ2-3 and V is TRBV5-4; TRBD2 aligns across 10 bases. This CDR3 has 15 amino acids. Germline values: CDR1 SGHNT, CDR2 YYREEE (reference sequence). The trim removed 4 bases at V and 6 bases at J, leaving 8 bases unmatched. The CDR3 nucleotides read TGTGCCAGCAGCATTAGCGGGGGGCCCAGGGATACGCAGTATTTT. Protein product: CASSISGGPRDTQYF.

The chain has TRBV6-6 and TRBJ1-3, with 11 nucleotides matching TRBD1. V lost 4 bases, J lost 7 bases, and 6 bases stayed unmatched. Germline assignment: CDR1 MNHNY and CDR2 SVGAGI (reference sequence). The CDR3 has 15 residues. The CDR3 DNA sequence: TGTGCCAGCAGTTCGCCGGGACAGGGGGGCAACACCATATATTTT. This encodes CASSSPGQGGNTIYF.

V gene TRBV7-3 combines with J gene TRBJ2-5, with D perhaps matching TRBD2 (6 bases). V was clipped by 5 bases and J by 5 bases, with 15 bases between them. Germline V gives CDR1 SGHTA, CDR2 FQGTGA. The CDR3 length is 14 residues. The CDR3: CASSPGSRGETQYF. The CDR3 DNA follows: TGTGCCAGCAGCCCAGGGAGCCGGGGGGAGACCCAGTACTTC.

The chain carries TRBV30 and TRBJ2-7; D is possibly TRBD1 (5 bases). The CDR3 extends over 14 amino acids. CDR1 and CDR2 (germline): GTSNPN, SVGIG (reference sequence). V lost 4 bases to trimming and J lost 2 bases, with 15 bases between them. The CDR3 region has the DNA TGTGCCTGGAAACCTAGGGGCCGGCCCTACGAGCAGTACTTC. Its translation is CAWKPRGRPYEQYF.

The rearrangement joins TRBV12-1 to TRBJ1-5. TRBV12-1 is deemed a pseudogene. The CDR3 consists of 15 residues. The CDR3: CASSLRGKANQPQHF. In DNA, the CDR3 is TGTGCCAGCAGCTTGAGAGGGAAGGCCAATCAGCCCCAGCATTTT.

This chain links TRBV24-1 with TRBJ2-1; 9 nucleotides align to TRBD2. Germline loops: CDR1 KGHDR, CDR2 SFDVKD. CDR3 length equals 15 residues. V trimming: 3 bases; J trimming: 7 bases; junction bases outside the gene matches: 6. Here the CDR3 reads CATSDPSGVANEQFF. The CDR3, as DNA: TGTGCCACCAGTGATCCTAGCGGGGTGGCGAATGAGCAGTTCTTC.

V and J are TRBV7-3 and TRBJ2-3; the D gene is possibly TRBD2 (5 bases). The CDR3 is made up of 14 amino acids. V was cut by 2 bases and J by 0 bases, with 6 bases left in between. The V gene's germline CDR1 is SGHTA and CDR2 FQGTGA. The CDR3: CASSLRGSTDTQYF. CDR3 sequence (DNA): TGTGCCAGCAGCTTACGGGGAAGCACAGATACGCAGTATTTT.

The genes are TRBV20-1 and TRBJ2-4, with TRBD2 matching over 12 bases. Germline V gene data show CDR1 as DFQATT and CDR2 as SNEGSKA (reference sequence). The CDR3 length is 13 residues. Unmatched junction bases numbered 10, after V lost 3 bases and J lost 16 bases. The CDR3 protein is CSASGLAGLLQYF. The CDR3 nucleotides are TGCAGTGCTAGTGGACTAGCGGGGCTACTACAATACTTC.

V and J are TRBV6-5 and TRBJ1-1; 7 bases line up with TRBD1. In germline, CDR1 is MNHEY, CDR2 SVGAGI. V dropped 9 bases and J dropped 4; count of bases not matched to a gene: 11. CDR3 size: 14 residues. The CDR3 DNA is TGTGCCAGTTGTAGAGGGGGCGTCGGCACTGAAGCTTTCTTT. Amino acids: CASCRGGVGTEAFF.

This chain uses TRBV7-2 with TRBJ1-1; 10 bases match TRBD1. Germline CDR1 is SGHTA and CDR2 is FQGNSA. The CDR3 covers 17 residues. The J segment lost 1 base and the V segment lost 2 bases, leaving 7 bases of the junction unmatched. Written as DNA, the CDR3 is TGTGCCAGCAGCTTATTTTCGACAGGGGGCGCGAACACTGAAGCTTTCTTT. As protein: CASSLFSTGGANTEAFF. Drawing the rest from reference TRBV7-2 and TRBJ1-1, the complete variable domain is GAGVSQSPSNKVTEKGKDVELRCDPISGHTALYWYRQSLGQGLEFLIYFQGNSAPDKSGLPSDRFSAERTGGSVSTLTIQRTQQEDSAVYLCASSLFSTGGANTEAFFGQGTRLTVV.

The chain employs TRBV18 and TRBJ1-6; 9 bases are shared with TRBD1. The V gene end was trimmed by 2 bases and the J gene end by 6 bases; junction bases not matched to a gene: 5. Looked up from germline, CDR1 is KGHSH and CDR2 is LQKENI. The CDR3 has 16 amino acids. The CDR3 loop reads CASSPGTGTGNSPLHF. Written as DNA, the CDR3 is TGTGCCAGCTCACCAGGGACAGGGACGGGTAATTCACCCCTCCACTTT.

The chain uses TRBV11-2 and TRBJ2-5; D is perhaps TRBD2 (5 bases). The CDR3 sequence is 12 residues long. The V gene's germline CDR1 is SGHAT and CDR2 FQNNGV. Trimming stripped 7 bases from V and 5 bases from J, with 11 bases between. DNA for the CDR3: TGTGCCAGCAAGACACCGGGGGAGACCCAGTACTTC. Residues: CASKTPGETQYF.

Only one count was recorded for this clone. This sequence joins TRBV6-5 and TRBJ2-1, with D uncertain. CDR1 is MNHEY and CDR2 is SVGAGI in the germline V gene. Between the trimmed V and J ends, which lost 3 bases and 0 bases, there was a span of 6 bases. The CDR3 loop spans 14 amino acids. CDR3 residues: CASSYLSSYNEQFF. As DNA, the CDR3 is TGTGCCAGCAGTTATCTAAGCTCCTACAATGAGCAGTTCTTC.

The chain's CDR3 is CASSLVAGANTEAFF. CDR3 DNA: TGCGCCAGCAGCTTGGTGGCAGGGGCGAACACTGAAGCTTTCTTT. The chain joins TRBV5-1 to TRBJ1-1; a possible D gene is TRBD1 (6 bases). The CDR3 runs to 15 residues. From germline, CDR1 is SGHRS and CDR2 YFSETQ. V lost 0 bases and J lost 1, with 10 bases in between.

The V call is TRBV5-8, the J call TRBJ2-7; no clear D gene. This CDR3 has 12 residues. Trimming left V 2 bases short and J 3 bases short, with 6 bases between. Per the germline V gene, CDR1 is SGHTS and CDR2 is YDEGEE. The CDR3 is CASSFGSYEQYF. The DNA for the CDR3 is TGTGCCAGCAGCTTTGGCAGCTACGAGCAGTACTTC. Together with reference TRBV5-8 and TRBJ2-7, the CDR3 gives the full variable domain: EAGVTQSPTHLIKTRGQQATLRCSPISGHTSVYWYQQALGLGLQFLLWYDEGEERNRGNFPPRFSGRQFPNYSSELNVNALELEDSALYLCASSFGSYEQYFGPGTRLTVT.

V is TRBV7-9 and J is TRBJ2-1; a possible D gene is TRBD2 (5 bases). Germline-derived CDR1 and CDR2 are SEHNR and FQNEAQ (reference sequence). V lost 10 bases and J lost 0, with 7 bases in between. There are 12 residues in the CDR3. The CDR3 DNA is TGTGCCACGGGGATCTCCTACAATGAGCAGTTCTTC. It codes for CATGISYNEQFF.

The CDR3 sequence is CASSQDGQGGPQPQHF. The CDR3 DNA sequence: TGTGCCAGCAGCCAAGACGGACAGGGGGGTCCTCAGCCCCAGCATTTT. V and J are TRBV4-2 and TRBJ1-5; TRBD1 matches at 10 bases. The CDR3 is made up of 16 amino acids. V gave up 0 bases and J gave up 6 bases; unmatched junction bases: 5. CDR1 and CDR2 from the germline V gene are LGHNA and YNFKEQ.